This is a list of T cell receptor beta chains from one sample in a study of blood T cell repertoires in COVID-19. TCRdb keeps only in-frame clones here, not all; method: immunoSEQ multiplex PCR. The data hold approximately 190,000 clones, with 70% to 85% observed a single time. The sequenced sample was peripheral blood. The receptor set was obtained from a human donor with acute or convalescent COVID-19. The donor label of this sample is uncertain. Each CDR3 is given with its conserved first and last residue. Each record gives: J gene, V gene, CDR3 protein.

J gene: TRBJ2-1; V gene: TRBV7-3; CDR3 protein: CASSLAGSYNEQFF
J gene: TRBJ2-1; V gene: TRBV4-2; CDR3 protein: CASSQEDSGYAHEQFF
J gene: TRBJ1-2; V gene: TRBV5-1; CDR3 protein: CASSLAPDPSAGGYTF
J gene: TRBJ1-2; V gene: TRBV19; CDR3 protein: CASSIGPLPGYTF
J gene: TRBJ2-1; V gene: TRBV4-2; CDR3 protein: CASSPAGGSYNEQFF
J gene: TRBJ2-7; V gene: TRBV11-1; CDR3 protein: CASSLVPGYYEQYF
J gene: TRBJ2-3; V gene: TRBV28; CDR3 protein: CASSFGGETDTQYF
J gene: TRBJ2-7; V gene: TRBV18; CDR3 protein: CASSPAGGYEQYF
J gene: TRBJ1-2; V gene: TRBV6-2/TRBV6-3; CDR3 protein: CASSDWDTQSGYGYTF
J gene: TRBJ2-3; V gene: TRBV5-1; CDR3 protein: CASSYRASGGSDTQYF
J gene: TRBJ1-5; V gene: TRBV19; CDR3 protein: CASSDRGGYSNQPQHF
J gene: TRBJ2-1; V gene: TRBV10-3; CDR3 protein: CAISESTSGRGSYNEQFF
J gene: TRBJ2-2; V gene: TRBV5-1; CDR3 protein: CASSLAAGSGRNTGELFF
J gene: TRBJ1-1; V gene: TRBV28; CDR3 protein: CASSLWGGQNTEAFF
J gene: TRBJ2-3; V gene: TRBV5-1; CDR3 protein: CASSQGLAGTDTQYF
J gene: TRBJ1-2; V gene: TRBV6-9; CDR3 protein: CASSYLSNGNEYGYTF
J gene: TRBJ1-1; V gene: TRBV12-3/TRBV12-4; CDR3 protein: CASSLQGTEAFF
J gene: TRBJ2-7; V gene: TRBV6-1; CDR3 protein: CASSENTSGSYEQYF
J gene: TRBJ2-3; V gene: TRBV5-1; CDR3 protein: CASSWVRPVGSTDTQYF
J gene: TRBJ2-3; V gene: TRBV7-9; CDR3 protein: CASSLFPLADTQYF
J gene: TRBJ1-1; V gene: TRBV27; CDR3 protein: CASRRQGGNTEAFF
J gene: TRBJ2-1; V gene: TRBV3-1/TRBV3-2; CDR3 protein: CASSQVGGANYNEQFF
J gene: TRBJ1-5; V gene: TRBV25-1; CDR3 protein: CASSESKGTHYSNQPQHF
J gene: TRBJ2-5; V gene: TRBV11-2; CDR3 protein: CASRSTRGRTGGETQYF